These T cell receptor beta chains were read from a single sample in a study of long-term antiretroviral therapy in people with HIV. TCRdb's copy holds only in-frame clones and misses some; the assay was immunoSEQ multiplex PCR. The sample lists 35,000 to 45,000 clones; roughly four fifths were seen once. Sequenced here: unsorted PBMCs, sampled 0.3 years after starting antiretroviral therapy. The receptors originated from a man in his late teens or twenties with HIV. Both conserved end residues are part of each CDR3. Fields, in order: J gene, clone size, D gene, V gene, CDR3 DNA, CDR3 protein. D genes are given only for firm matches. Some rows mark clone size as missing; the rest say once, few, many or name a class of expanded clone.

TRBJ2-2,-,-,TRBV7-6,TGTGCCAGCAGCTCGGACACCGGGGAGCTGTTTTTT,CASSSDTGELFF
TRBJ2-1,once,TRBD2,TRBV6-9,TGTGCCAGCAGTAGATGGACTAGCGGGAGAGGTAGTGAGCAGTTCTTC,CASSRWTSGRGSEQFF
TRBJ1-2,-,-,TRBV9,TGTGCCAGCAGCAAACAGGGATTAGGCTACACCTTC,CASSKQGLGYTF
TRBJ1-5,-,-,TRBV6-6,TGTGCCAGCAGTTACTCGCTGAAGGGAGGCAATCAGCCCCAGCATTTT,CASSYSLKGGNQPQHF
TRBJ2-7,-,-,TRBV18,TGTGCCAGCTCACCAAGGGGGACATCCTACGAGCAGTACTTC,CASSPRGTSYEQYF
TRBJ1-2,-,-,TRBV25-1,TGTGCCAGCATGCGCGGGACCTATGGCTACACCTTC,CASMRGTYGYTF
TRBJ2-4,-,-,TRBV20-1,TGCAGTGCTAGAGAAAACATTCAGTACTTC,CSARENIQYF
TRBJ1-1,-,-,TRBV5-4,TGTGCCAGCAGTCGGGGGGGACGGGGGAACACTGAAGCTTTCTTT,CASSRGGRGNTEAFF
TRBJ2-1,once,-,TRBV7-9,TGTGCCAGCAGTCCACCTCCGGGAACATTGGGGAATGAGCAGTTCTTC,CASSPPPGTLGNEQFF
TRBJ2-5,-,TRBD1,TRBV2,TGTGCCAGCAACGGACAGGATAAGAGGGAGACCCAGTACTTC,CASNGQDKRETQYF
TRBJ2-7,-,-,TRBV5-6,TGTGCCAGCAGCCGCATGTACTTCGAGCAGTACTTC,CASSRMYFEQYF
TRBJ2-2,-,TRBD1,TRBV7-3,TGTGCCAGCAGCTTAGGGACAGGGGACACCGGGGAGCTGTTTTTT,CASSLGTGDTGELFF
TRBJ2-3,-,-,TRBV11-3,TGTGCCAGCAGCTCCCACGGGGGTATCACAGATACGCAGTATTTT,CASSSHGGITDTQYF
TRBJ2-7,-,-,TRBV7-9,TGTGCCAGCAGCTTAGGGGACAACGAGCAGTACTTC,CASSLGDNEQYF
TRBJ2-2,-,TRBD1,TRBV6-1,TGTGCCAGCAGTGAAGAGGGGGCTTACACCGGGGAGCTGTTTTTT,CASSEEGAYTGELFF
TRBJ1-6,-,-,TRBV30,TGTGCCTGGAAGGCAGCATATAATTCACCCCTCCACTTT,CAWKAAYNSPLHF
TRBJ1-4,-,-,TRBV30,TGTGCCTGGAGAGGCCGCACTAATGAAAAACTGTTTTTT,CAWRGRTNEKLFF
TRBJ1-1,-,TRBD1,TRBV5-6,TGTGCCAGCAGCAGTTCAGGGGGCCCCTGGGAAGCTTTCTTT,CASSSSGGPWEAFF
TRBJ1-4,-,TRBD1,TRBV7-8,TGTGCCAGCAGCCTGAGACAGGGCGGGACTAATGAAAAACTGTTTTTT,CASSLRQGGTNEKLFF
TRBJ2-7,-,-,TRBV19,TGTGCCAGTAGTATAGATGACAGCTACTACGAGCAGTACTTC,CASSIDDSYYEQYF
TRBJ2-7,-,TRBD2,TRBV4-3,TGCGCCAGCAGCCAACTAGCGGGGGTGGCCTACGAGCAGTACTTC,CASSQLAGVAYEQYF
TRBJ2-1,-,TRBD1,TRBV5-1,TGCGCCAGCAGCTTGGGTCCGGGACAGGGTGATGAGCAGTTCTTC,CASSLGPGQGDEQFF
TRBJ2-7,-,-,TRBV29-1,TGCAGCGTTGGGGGGCAGGTACGCGAGCAGTACTTC,CSVGGQVREQYF
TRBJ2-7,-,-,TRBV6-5,TGTGCCAGCAGTTACGGCCGGGAGCAGTACTTC,CASSYGREQYF